This TCR beta chain was observed in a study of T cell responses to AZD1222 COVID-19 vaccine. Sequenced by immunoSEQ multiplex PCR; TCRdb stores in-frame clones only, minus some. The data show over 100,000 clones, roughly 90% seen once. Specimen: peripheral blood, collected on day 0 of AZD1222 vaccination. The origin of this receptor is an adult in good health.

CDR3 in amino acids: CAWSVLGGGYTF. The CDR3 DNA sequence: TGTGCCTGGAGTGTATTAGGAGGTGGCTACACCTTC. The J gene is TRBJ1-2, the V gene TRBV30, with unresolved D. This CDR3 comprises 12 residues. Germline lookup yields CDR1 GTSNPN and CDR2 SVGIG (reference sequence). V was pared by 0 bases and J by 7 bases, with 9 bases between.